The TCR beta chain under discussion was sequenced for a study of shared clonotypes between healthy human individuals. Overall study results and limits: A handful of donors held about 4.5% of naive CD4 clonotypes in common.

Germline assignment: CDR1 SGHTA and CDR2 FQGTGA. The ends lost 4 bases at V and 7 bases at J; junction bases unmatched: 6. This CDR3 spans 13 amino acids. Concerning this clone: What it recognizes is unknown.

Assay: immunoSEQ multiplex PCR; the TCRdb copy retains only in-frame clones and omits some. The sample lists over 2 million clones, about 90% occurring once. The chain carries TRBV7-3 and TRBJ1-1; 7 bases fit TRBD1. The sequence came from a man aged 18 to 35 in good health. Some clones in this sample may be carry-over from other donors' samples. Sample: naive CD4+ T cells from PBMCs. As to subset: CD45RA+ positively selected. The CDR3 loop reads CASSSTQGVEAFF. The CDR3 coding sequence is TGTGCCAGCAGCTCCACCCAGGGGGTTGAAGCTTTCTTT.